This T cell receptor (beta chain) was sequenced during a study of OX40 agonist ivuxolimab in advanced cancers. The table came from immunoSEQ multiplex PCR; TCRdb's copy has only in-frame clones and leaves some out. The sample lists approximately 100,000 clones; approximately 90% were seen once. V shed 4 bases, J shed 4 bases, and the junction held 4 bases outside the gene matches. This CDR3 has 13 residues. Germline values: CDR1 SGHRS, CDR2 YFSETQ. The clonotype was recovered from an adult with an advanced solid tumor such as melanoma, head and neck, liver or kidney cancer. The chain carries TRBV5-1 and TRBJ1-2; TRBD1 matches at 7 bases. The sequencing here drew on CD4+ or CD8+ T cells sorted from blood, taken in a trial of the OX40 agonist ivuxolimab. The CDR3 DNA is TGCGCCAGCAGCATCGGACAGGTCTATGGCTACACCTTC. It is translated as CASSIGQVYGYTF.